This T cell receptor beta chain was recovered during a study of monozygotic twins with inflammatory bowel disease. Study results and limitations: No distinction between different T cell subtypes was possible. The study supported no single strong signal or clonotype linked to IBD.

TCRalpha and TCRbeta cDNA went through nested PCRs of approximately 16 and 10 cycles, two in total. After re-calling the 5' RACE reads, TCRdb lists one entry per CDR3 protein, DNA absent. In all, the sample yields roughly 300,000 distinct CDR3 sequences. The CDR3 runs to 15 residues. CDR1 GTSNPN and CDR2 SVGIG come from the germline V gene (reference sequence). Whole-blood RNA isolation (total RNA) proceeded without T cell sorting. Turning to this clonotype: The antigen remains unidentified.

This receptor was taken from a human donor with ulcerative colitis or Crohn's disease, or a healthy co-twin of an affected twin (not recorded which). The sample consisted of blood. The V gene is TRBV30, the J gene TRBJ1-5; TCRdb picks TRBD1, but there is no DNA to check that call. CDR3 in amino acids: CAWSRGRNSNQPQHF.